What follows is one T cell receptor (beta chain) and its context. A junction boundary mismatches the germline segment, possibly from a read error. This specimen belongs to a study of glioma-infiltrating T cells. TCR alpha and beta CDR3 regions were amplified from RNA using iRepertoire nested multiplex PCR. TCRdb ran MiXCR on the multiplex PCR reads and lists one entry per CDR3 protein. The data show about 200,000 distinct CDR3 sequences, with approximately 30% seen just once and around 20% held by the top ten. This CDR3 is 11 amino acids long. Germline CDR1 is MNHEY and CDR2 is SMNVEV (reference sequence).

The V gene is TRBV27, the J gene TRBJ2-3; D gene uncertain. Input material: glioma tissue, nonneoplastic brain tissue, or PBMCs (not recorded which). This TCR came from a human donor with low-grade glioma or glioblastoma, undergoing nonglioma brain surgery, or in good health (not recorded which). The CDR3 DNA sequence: TGTTCCAGCGTTTTTTTGGATACTCAGTATTTT. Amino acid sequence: CSSVFLDTQYF.